Below, 20 T cell receptor beta chains from the same sample are listed, as sequenced in a study of CXCR3-negative and CXCR3-positive naive CD8 T cells. Notes on the study in general: Hydrophobicity of TRB CDR3s was greater in CXCR3-positive naive cells than in CXCR3-negative naive cells.

Their target antigens are unknown. Each TRB cDNA library was prepared by 5' RACE (with UMI labels). For each CDR3 protein, TCRdb gives one entry from its re-call of the 5' RACE reads, without DNA. Reported are approximately 120,000 distinct CDR3 sequences; the ten largest clones contain around 0.36%. Sequenced sample: naive CXCR3+ CD8+ T cells from blood. Subset of the sample: CD45RO-CCR7+CD27+CD95- naive CD8+ T cells expressing CXCR3 (TNR3+). All receptors derive from a human donor in good health. Some clones in this sample may be carry-over from other donors' samples.

The chain employs TRBV7-8 and TRBJ2-3; lacking DNA, the TRBD2 call made by TCRdb goes unchecked. The CDR3 extends over 18 amino acids. CDR1 is SGHVS, CDR2 FQNEAQ, per germline. CDR3 sequence reads: CASSLLEGDRISTDTQYF.

This chain joins TRBV5-1 and TRBJ2-5; without DNA, the TCRdb call of TRBD2 cannot be checked. Germline CDR1 and CDR2: SGHRS and YFSETQ. CDR3 length: 19 residues. The CDR3 loop is CAGSLRLAASRFYQETQYF.

V usage is TRBV13 and J usage is TRBJ2-7; TCRdb selects TRBD1, and the lack of DNA leaves this call unchecked. CDR3 length: 16 amino acids. In germline, CDR1 is PRHDT, CDR2 FYEKMQ (reference sequence). The CDR3 spells CASSLATGTGSYEQYF. The full variable domain, in which reference TRBV13 and TRBJ2-7 provide the parts outside the CDR3, is AAGVIQSPRHLIKEKRETATLKCYPIPRHDTVYWYQQGPGQDPQFLISFYEKMQSDKGSIPDRFSAQQFSDYHSELNMSSLELGDSALYFCASSLATGTGSYEQYFGPGTRLTVT.

The chain couples TRBV4-3 to TRBJ2-3. CDR1 and CDR2 (germline): LGHNA, YSLEER. This CDR3 region has 15 residues. CDR3 residues: CASSQDRASTDTQYF.

J is TRBJ2-1 and V is TRBV28; the D gene TCRdb calls, TRBD1, cannot be checked with no DNA. The CDR3 is made up of 13 amino acids. Germline CDR1 MDHEN, CDR2 SYDVKM. The CDR3 protein is CASSSLGNSEQFF.

CDR3 sequence: CASSQDWPDNEQFF. This chain links TRBV5-6 with TRBJ2-1. Germline CDR1 is SGHDT and CDR2 is YYEEEE. The CDR3 totals 14 residues.

The chain employs TRBV10-3 and TRBJ2-2. Per germline, CDR1 ENHRY and CDR2 SYGVKD. There are 11 residues in the CDR3. The CDR3 protein is CAISETGELFF.

This chain uses TRBV5-5 with TRBJ2-7; TCRdb outputs TRBD1, but without DNA this stays unchecked. The CDR3 covers 14 residues. Germline V gene sequence: CDR1 SGHKS, CDR2 YYEKEE (reference sequence). The CDR3 sequence: CASSLANGNYEQYF.

V usage is TRBV11-2 and J usage is TRBJ2-3; TCRdb's assignment of TRBD2 cannot be checked, as there is no DNA. Germline V gives CDR1 SGHAT, CDR2 FQNNGV. This CDR3 is built from 16 residues. CDR3 sequence: CASSHWAGAVGYTQYF.

This sequence joins TRBV7-9 and TRBJ2-3; the D call from TCRdb, TRBD2, cannot be confirmed without DNA. CDR1 and CDR2 from the germline V gene are SEHNR and FQNEAQ (reference sequence). The CDR3 runs 17 residues. The CDR3 loop is CASSPTGLAGVTDTQYF. Looking up the rest from reference TRBV7-9 and TRBJ2-3 gives the full variable domain: DTGVSQNPRHKITKRGQNVTFRCDPISEHNRLYWYRQTLGQGPEFLTYFQNEAQLEKSRLLSDRFSAERPKGSFSTLEIQRTEQGDSAMYLCASSPTGLAGVTDTQYFGPGTRLTVL.

The chain recombines TRBV12-3 or TRBV12-4 with TRBJ2-1; without DNA, the TCRdb call of TRBD2 cannot be checked. The CDR3 length is 21 residues. The CDR3 loop is CASSASGELAGADSSYNEQFF.

This sequence joins TRBV28 and TRBJ1-5; absent DNA, TCRdb's TRBD1 call cannot be checked. The length of the CDR3 is 15 residues. Germline V gene lookup returns CDR1 MDHEN and CDR2 SYDVKM. CDR3 amino acids: CASSTQAGVGQPQHF. Drawing the rest from reference TRBV28 and TRBJ1-5, the complete variable domain is DVKVTQSSRYLVKRTGEKVFLECVQDMDHENMFWYRQDPGLGLRLIYFSYDVKMKEKGDIPEGYSVSREKKERFSLILESASTNQTSMYLCASSTQAGVGQPQHFGDGTRLSIL.

This chain joins TRBV9 and TRBJ2-5; without DNA, the TCRdb call of TRBD2 cannot be checked. Germline assignment: CDR1 SGDLS and CDR2 YYNGEE. This CDR3 spans 14 amino acids. The CDR3 loop reads CASSGTSGEKTQYF.

This chain joins TRBV7-9 and TRBJ2-5. Germline assignment: CDR1 SEHNR and CDR2 FQNEAQ (reference sequence). The CDR3 length is 14 residues. This CDR3 is CASSPDLTKETQYF.

The CDR3 is CASSVKPGLIGTDTQYF. The chain combines TRBV27 with TRBJ2-3; TCRdb reports TRBD2, a call that lacks DNA to check it against. The CDR3 loop spans 17 amino acids. Germline V gene lookup returns CDR1 MNHEY and CDR2 SMNVEV (reference sequence).

J is TRBJ2-7 and V is TRBV29-1; the TCRdb D gene call, TRBD1, has no DNA to confirm it. This CDR3 spans 13 amino acids. CDR1 SQVTM and CDR2 ANQGSEA come from the germline V gene. CDR3 amino acids: CSVAGGETYEQYF.

The J gene is TRBJ1-5, the V gene TRBV19. Germline CDR1 and CDR2: LNHDA and SQIVND (reference sequence). The CDR3 is 16 residues long. The CDR3 loop reads CASSITGLASNQPQHF.

This rearrangement joins TRBV11-2 to TRBJ2-1; TCRdb selects TRBD2, and the lack of DNA leaves this call unchecked. Germline-derived CDR1 and CDR2 are SGHAT and FQNNGV. The CDR3 contains 13 residues. The CDR3 loop reads CASSLTSGREQFF. Full variable domain (missing parts from reference TRBV11-2 and TRBJ2-1): EAGVAQSPRYKIIEKRQSVAFWCNPISGHATLYWYQQILGQGPKLLIQFQNNGVVDDSQLPKDRFSAERLKGVDSTLKIQPAKLEDSAVYLCASSLTSGREQFFGPGTRLTVL.

The chain links TRBV6-6 to TRBJ2-5; TCRdb returns TRBD1, unconfirmable since there is no DNA. Looked up from germline, CDR1 is MNHNY and CDR2 is SVGAGI (reference sequence). This CDR3 is 13 amino acids long. This chain's CDR3 is CASTYGTPETQYF.

The chain couples TRBV5-5 to TRBJ1-5. The CDR3 sequence is 13 residues long. The germline CDR1 and CDR2 sequences are SGHKS and YYEKEE (reference sequence). CDR3 residues: CASSLGADQPQHF. The full variable domain, completed using reference TRBV5-5 and TRBJ1-5, is DAGVTQSPTHLIKTRGQQVTLRCSPISGHKSVSWYQQVLGQGPQFIFQYYEKEERGRGNFPDRFSARQFPNYSSELNVNALLLGDSALYLCASSLGADQPQHFGDGTRLSIL.